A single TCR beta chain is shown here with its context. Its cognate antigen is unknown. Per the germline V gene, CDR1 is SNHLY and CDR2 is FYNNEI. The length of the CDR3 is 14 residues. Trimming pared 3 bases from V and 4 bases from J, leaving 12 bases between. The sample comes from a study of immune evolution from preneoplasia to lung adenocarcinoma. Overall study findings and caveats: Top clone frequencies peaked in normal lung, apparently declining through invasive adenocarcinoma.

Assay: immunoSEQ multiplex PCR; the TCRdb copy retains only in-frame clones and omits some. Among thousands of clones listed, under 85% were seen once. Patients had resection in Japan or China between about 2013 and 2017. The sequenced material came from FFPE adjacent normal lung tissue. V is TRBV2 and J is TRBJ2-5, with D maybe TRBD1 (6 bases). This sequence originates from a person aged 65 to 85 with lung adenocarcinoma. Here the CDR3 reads CASSEGAGLETQYF. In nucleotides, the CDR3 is TGTGCCAGCAGTGAGGGGGCCGGGCTAGAGACCCAGTACTTC.